The clone carrying this T cell receptor beta chain has a single count. Its antigen remains unidentified. A read error may account for a junction end that differs from germline. Per germline, CDR1 SGHTA and CDR2 FQGNSA. This CDR3 has 14 amino acids. The sample belongs to a study of OX40 agonist ivuxolimab in advanced cancers. Whole-study context: Patients were dosed with the agonistic anti-OX40 (CD134) antibody ivuxolimab. Dosing consisted of intravenous ivuxolimab at 0.01 to 10 mg/kg every 2 weeks. Study-level points and caveats: CD4+ and CD8+ blood T cells expanded clonally by week 6 at 0.1 to 3.0 mg/kg.

Here immunoSEQ multiplex PCR was the method, and the copy in TCRdb shows in-frame clones only, minus some. Of about 73,000 clones listed, around 86% are singletons. The sequence was collected from an adult with an advanced solid tumor such as melanoma, head and neck, liver or kidney cancer. Specimen: CD4+ or CD8+ T cells sorted from blood, collected in a trial of the OX40 agonist ivuxolimab. The rearrangement joins TRBV7-2 to TRBJ2-7, with TRBD2 identical over 9 bases. CDR3 in DNA: TGTGCCAGCAGCGGCCACTTGAGCGGGGGGCACGTAGACTTC. This gives the protein CASSGHLSGGHVDF.